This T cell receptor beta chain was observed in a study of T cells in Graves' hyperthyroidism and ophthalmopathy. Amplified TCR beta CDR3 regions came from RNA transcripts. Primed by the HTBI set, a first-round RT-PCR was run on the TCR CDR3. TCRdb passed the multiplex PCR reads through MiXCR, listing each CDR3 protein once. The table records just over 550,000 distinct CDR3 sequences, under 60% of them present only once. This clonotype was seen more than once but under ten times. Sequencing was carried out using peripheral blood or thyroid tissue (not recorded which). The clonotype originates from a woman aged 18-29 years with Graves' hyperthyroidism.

The CDR3 loop is CASSLSQTGIWYEQYF. CDR3 nucleotides: TGTGCCAGCAGTCTCAGCCAGACAGGCATATGGTACGAGCAGTACTTC. This rearrangement joins TRBV7-6 to TRBJ2-7; perhaps TRBD1 as D (6 bases). The CDR3 contains 16 residues. CDR1 is SGHVS and CDR2 is FNYEAQ in the germline V gene. V dropped 6 bases and J dropped 4 bases, with 22 bases sitting between them.